The T cell receptor beta chain described here comes from a study of Ad26.COV2.S vaccination and SARS-CoV-2 variants. As for the study in general: Donor got 5x10^10 or 1x10^11 viral particles of Ad26.COV2.S.

Treatment of the sample: roughly 19 received Ad26.COV2.S at low or high dose, single or two shots; several received placebo; per-sample allocation not given. Day 63 after the first injection of vaccine or placebo was the sampling time. An Ad26 vector carrying the Wuhan-strain SARS-CoV-2 spike served as the vaccine. Findings and limits, study-wide: Reported post-vaccination CD8+ and CD4+ T cell responses to spike showed substantial breadth.

V lost 3 bases to trimming and J lost 10 bases, with 7 bases between them. The CDR3 totals 12 residues. To note about this clone: Its target is not known. Other DNA sequences in the sample encode the same CDR3.

Profiling relied on immunoSEQ multiplex PCR, and the TCRdb table lists in-frame clones only, not all of them. The sample consists of fewer than 600,000 clones, about 89% of them appearing once. The chain uses TRBV12-3 or TRBV12-4 and TRBJ1-6; D gene ambiguous. The TCR was taken from a person between 18 and 65 years old who received the Ad26.COV2.S COVID-19 vaccine or a placebo. This material consisted of peripheral blood, taken in a trial of Ad26.COV2.S vaccine versus placebo. The CDR3 sequence is CASSFGSSPLHF. CDR3 sequence (DNA): TGTGCCAGCAGTTTCGGGTCGTCACCCCTCCACTTT.